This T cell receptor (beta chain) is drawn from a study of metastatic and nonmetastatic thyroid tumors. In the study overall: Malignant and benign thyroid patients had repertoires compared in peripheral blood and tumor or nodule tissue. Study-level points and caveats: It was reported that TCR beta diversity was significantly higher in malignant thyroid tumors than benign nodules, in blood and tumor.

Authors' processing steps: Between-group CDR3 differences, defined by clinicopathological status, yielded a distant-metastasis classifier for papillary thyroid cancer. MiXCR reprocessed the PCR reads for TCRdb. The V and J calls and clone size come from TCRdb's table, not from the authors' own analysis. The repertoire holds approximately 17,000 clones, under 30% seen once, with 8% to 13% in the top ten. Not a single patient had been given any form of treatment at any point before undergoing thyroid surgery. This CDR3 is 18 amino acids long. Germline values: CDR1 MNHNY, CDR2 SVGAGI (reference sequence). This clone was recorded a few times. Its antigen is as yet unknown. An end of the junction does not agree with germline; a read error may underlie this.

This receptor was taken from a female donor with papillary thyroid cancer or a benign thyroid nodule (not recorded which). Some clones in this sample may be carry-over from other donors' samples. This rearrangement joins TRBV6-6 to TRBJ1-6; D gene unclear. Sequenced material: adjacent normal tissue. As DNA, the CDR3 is TGTGCCAGCAGCCTTACTGGACGCCTGGTACACAATAATTCAACCCTCCACTTT. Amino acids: CASSLTGRLVHNNSTLHF.